This TCR beta chain comes out of a study of graft-versus-host responses after intestinal transplantation. Study-level results: Some patients had graft-donor T cell macrochimerism. In their allografts, the ratios of graft-versus-host to host-versus-graft T cell clones were high.

On this clone itself: What it binds is not known.

This table comes from immunoSEQ multiplex PCR, and its TCRdb copy is limited to in-frame clones, with some not included. The data contain tens of thousands of clones, approximately 90% of them singletons. The sequence was collected from a human patient who received an intestinal transplant, so some T cells may come from the graft donor. The sequenced sample was PBMCs, obtained about 120 days after intestinal transplantation.

CDR3: CASSLQGGSPLHF. As DNA, the CDR3 is TGTGCCAGCAGCTTGCAGGGAGGGTCACCCCTCCACTTT. The V and J genes are TRBV7-9 and TRBJ1-6; the D gene is possibly TRBD1 (5 bases). The V and J ends lost 3 bases and 10 bases respectively, with 10 bases between them. From germline, CDR1 is SEHNR and CDR2 FQNEAQ (reference sequence). This CDR3 region has 13 residues.